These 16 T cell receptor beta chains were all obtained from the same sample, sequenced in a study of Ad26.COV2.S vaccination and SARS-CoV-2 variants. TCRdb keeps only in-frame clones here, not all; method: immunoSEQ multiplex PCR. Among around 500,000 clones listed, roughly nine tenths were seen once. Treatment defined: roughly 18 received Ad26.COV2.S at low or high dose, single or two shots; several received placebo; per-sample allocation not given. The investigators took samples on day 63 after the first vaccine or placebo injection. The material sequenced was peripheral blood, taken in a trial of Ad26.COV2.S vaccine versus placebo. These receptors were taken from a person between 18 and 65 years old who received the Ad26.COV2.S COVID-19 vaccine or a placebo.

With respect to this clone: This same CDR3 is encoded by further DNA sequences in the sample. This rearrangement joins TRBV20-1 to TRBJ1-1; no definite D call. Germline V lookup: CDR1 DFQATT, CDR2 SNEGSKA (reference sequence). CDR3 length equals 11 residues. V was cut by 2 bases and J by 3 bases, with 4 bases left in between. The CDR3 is CSARRDTEAFF. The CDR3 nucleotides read TGCAGTGCTAGACGGGACACTGAAGCTTTCTTT.

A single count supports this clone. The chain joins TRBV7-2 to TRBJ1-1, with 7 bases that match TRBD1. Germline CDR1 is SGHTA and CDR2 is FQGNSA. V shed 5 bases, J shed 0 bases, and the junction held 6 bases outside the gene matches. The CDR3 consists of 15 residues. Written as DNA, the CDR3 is TGTGCCAGCAGCCTCAGACAGGGTATGAACACTGAAGCTTTCTTT. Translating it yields CASSLRQGMNTEAFF.

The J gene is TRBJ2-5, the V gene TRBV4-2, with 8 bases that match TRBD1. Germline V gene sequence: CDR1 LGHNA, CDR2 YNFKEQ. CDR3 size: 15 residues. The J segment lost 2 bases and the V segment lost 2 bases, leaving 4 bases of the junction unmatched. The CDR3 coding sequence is TGTGCCAGCAGCCAACGAGGACAGGGACAAGAGACCCAGTACTTC. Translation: CASSQRGQGQETQYF.

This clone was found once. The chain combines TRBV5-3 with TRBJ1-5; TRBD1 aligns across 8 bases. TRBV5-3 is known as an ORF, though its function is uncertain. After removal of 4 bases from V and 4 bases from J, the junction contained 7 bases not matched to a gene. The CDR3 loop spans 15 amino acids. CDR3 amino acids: CARSLDRDRNQPQHF. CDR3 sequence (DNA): TGTGCCAGAAGCCTAGACAGGGACAGGAATCAGCCCCAGCATTTT.

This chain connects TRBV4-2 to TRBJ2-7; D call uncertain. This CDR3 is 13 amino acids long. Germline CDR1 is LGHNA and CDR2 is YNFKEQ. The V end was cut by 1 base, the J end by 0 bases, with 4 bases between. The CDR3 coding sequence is TGTGCCAGCAGCCAAGGGTTCTCCTACGAGCAGTACTTC. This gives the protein CASSQGFSYEQYF.

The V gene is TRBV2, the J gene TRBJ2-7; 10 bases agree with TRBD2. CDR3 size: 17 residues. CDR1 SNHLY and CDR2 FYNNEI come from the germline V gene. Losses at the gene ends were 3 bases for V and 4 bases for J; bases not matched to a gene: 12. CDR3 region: CASSEVHLAGAGYEQYF. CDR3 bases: TGTGCCAGCAGTGAGGTCCATCTAGCGGGAGCCGGATACGAGCAGTACTTC. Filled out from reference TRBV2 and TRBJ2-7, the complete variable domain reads EPEVTQTPSHQVTQMGQEVILRCVPISNHLYFYWYRQILGQKVEFLVSFYNNEISEKSEIFDDQFSVERPDGSNFTLKIRSTKLEDSAMYFCASSEVHLAGAGYEQYFGPGTRLTVT.

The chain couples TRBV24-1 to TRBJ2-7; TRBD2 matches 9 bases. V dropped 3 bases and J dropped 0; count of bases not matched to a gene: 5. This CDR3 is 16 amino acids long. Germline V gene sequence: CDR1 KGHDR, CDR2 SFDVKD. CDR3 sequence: CATSDASGTSSYEQYF. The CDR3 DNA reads TGTGCCACCAGTGATGCTAGCGGGACGAGCTCCTACGAGCAGTACTTC.

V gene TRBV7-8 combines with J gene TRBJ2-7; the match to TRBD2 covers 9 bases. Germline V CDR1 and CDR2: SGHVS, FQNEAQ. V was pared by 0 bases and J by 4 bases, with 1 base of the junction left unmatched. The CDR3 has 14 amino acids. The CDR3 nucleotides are TGTGCCAGCAGCTTAGCAGCGGGGGGTTACGAGCAGTACTTC. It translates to CASSLAAGGYEQYF.

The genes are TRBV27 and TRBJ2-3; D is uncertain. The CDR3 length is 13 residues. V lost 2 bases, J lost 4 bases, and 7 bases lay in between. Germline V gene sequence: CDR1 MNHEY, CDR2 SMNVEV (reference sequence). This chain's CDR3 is CASSLGPPDTQYF. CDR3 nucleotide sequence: TGTGCCAGCAGTTTAGGCCCGCCAGATACGCAGTATTTT.

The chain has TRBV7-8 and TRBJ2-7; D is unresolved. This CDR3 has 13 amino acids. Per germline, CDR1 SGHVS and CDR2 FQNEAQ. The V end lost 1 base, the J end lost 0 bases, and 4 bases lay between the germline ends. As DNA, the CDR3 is TGTGCCAGCAGCTTAGTCAGCTCCTACGAGCAGTACTTC. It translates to CASSLVSSYEQYF.

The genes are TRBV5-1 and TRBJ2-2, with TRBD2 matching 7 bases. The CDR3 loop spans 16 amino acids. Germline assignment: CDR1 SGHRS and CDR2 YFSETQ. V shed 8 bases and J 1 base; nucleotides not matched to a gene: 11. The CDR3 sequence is CASKREGARNTGELFF. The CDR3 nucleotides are TGCGCCAGTAAAAGGGAGGGCGCCCGGAACACCGGGGAGCTGTTTTTT. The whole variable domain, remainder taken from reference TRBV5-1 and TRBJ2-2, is KAGVTQTPRYLIKTRGQQVTLSCSPISGHRSVSWYQQTPGQGLQFLFEYFSETQRNKGNFPGRFSGRQFSNSRSEMNVSTLELGDSALYLCASKREGARNTGELFFGEGSRLTVL.

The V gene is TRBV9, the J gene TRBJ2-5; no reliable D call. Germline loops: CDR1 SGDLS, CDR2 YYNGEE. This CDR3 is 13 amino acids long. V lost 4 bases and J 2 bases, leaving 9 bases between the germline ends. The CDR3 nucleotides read TGTGCCAGCAGCCTCGGACGTCAAGAGACCCAGTACTTC. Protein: CASSLGRQETQYF.

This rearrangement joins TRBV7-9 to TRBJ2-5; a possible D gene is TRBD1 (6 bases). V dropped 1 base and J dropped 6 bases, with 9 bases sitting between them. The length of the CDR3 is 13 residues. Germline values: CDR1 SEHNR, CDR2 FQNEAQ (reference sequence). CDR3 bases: TGTGCCAGCAGCTTAGTGCAGGGGCAGACCCAGTACTTC. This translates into CASSLVQGQTQYF.

CDR3 amino acids: CASSYSPIDNEQFF. In nucleotides, the CDR3 is TGTGCCAGCAGTTATTCCCCTATAGACAATGAGCAGTTCTTC. This chain connects TRBV11-3 to TRBJ2-1; D is undetermined. Looked up from germline, CDR1 is SGHNT and CDR2 is YENEEA. Trimming removed 6 bases from V and 5 bases from J, with 14 bases in between. This CDR3 region has 14 residues.

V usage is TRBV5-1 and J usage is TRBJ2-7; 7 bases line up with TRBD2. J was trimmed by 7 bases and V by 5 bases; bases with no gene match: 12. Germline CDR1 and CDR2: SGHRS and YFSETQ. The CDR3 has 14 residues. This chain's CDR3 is CASRRIGVGGEQYF. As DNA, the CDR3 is TGCGCCAGCAGGAGGATCGGGGTGGGAGGGGAGCAGTACTTC.

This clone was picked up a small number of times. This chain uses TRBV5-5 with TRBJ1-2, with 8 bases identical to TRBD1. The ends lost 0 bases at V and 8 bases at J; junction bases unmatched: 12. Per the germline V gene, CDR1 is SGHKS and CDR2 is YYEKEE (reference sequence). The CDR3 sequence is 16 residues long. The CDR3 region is CASSLAYLDREEGYTF. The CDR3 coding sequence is TGTGCCAGCAGCTTGGCGTATCTGGACAGGGAAGAGGGCTACACCTTC. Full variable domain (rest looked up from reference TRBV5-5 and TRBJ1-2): DAGVTQSPTHLIKTRGQQVTLRCSPISGHKSVSWYQQVLGQGPQFIFQYYEKEERGRGNFPDRFSARQFPNYSSELNVNALLLGDSALYLCASSLAYLDREEGYTFGSGTRLTVV.